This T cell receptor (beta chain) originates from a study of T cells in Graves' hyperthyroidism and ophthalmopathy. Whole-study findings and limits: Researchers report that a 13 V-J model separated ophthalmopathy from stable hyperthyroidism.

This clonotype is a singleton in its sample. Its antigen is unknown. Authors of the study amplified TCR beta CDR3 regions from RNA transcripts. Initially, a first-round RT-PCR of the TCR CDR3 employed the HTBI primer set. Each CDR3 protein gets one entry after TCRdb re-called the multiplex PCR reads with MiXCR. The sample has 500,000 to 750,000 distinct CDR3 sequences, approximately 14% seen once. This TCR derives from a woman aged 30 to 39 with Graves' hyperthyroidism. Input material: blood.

The chain's CDR3 is CASRGDRGREQYF. The CDR3 DNA reads TGTGCCAGCAGGGGGGACAGGGGGCGCGAGCAGTACTTC. The chain recombines TRBV2 with TRBJ2-7; 12 positions agree with TRBD1. The CDR3 has 13 amino acids. Germline assignment: CDR1 SNHLY and CDR2 FYNNEI. The J segment lost 6 bases and the V segment lost 6 bases, leaving 3 bases of the junction unmatched.